The rows below give T cell receptor beta chains drawn from one sample of a study of blood T cells in healthy people across ages. Each CDR3 protein gets one entry after TCRdb re-called the 5' RACE reads with MiXCR. Of 1,300,000 or so distinct CDR3 sequences detected, 59% appear once; the ten largest clones hold over 5.5%. The sample taken for sequencing was blood. These receptors were obtained from a man aged 18 to 29 in good health. The conserved cysteine and the conserved F or W are not part of the CDR3 here. D genes are given only for firm matches.

D gene	V gene	J gene	CDR3 protein
TRBD1	TRBV13	TRBJ2-7	ASSLLQGSYEQY
TRBD2	TRBV6-1	TRBJ2-5	ASSGPGLAGDQETQY
.	TRBV7-2	TRBJ2-1	ASSLVRQQF
TRBD2	TRBV19	.	ASSKLAGANIQY
.	TRBV7-2	TRBJ1-1	ASSLVATYQGRGTEAF
TRBD1	TRBV7-9	TRBJ1-2	AGLGQPNSNYGYT
.	TRBV7-9	TRBJ1-1	ASSQRDTEAF
TRBD2	TRBV20-1	TRBJ2-3	SARAGTRDTQY
TRBD1	TRBV10-3	TRBJ1-1	AISEGDREAF
.	TRBV4-1	TRBJ2-2	ASSQGRTGGLF
.	TRBV11-2	TRBJ2-3	ASILGAELTDTQY
.	TRBV7-9	TRBJ2-1	ASSPPLRDTYSYNEQF
.	TRBV4-3	TRBJ2-1	ASSQEDPGYSYNEQF
.	TRBV15	TRBJ2-3	ATSSHTGITQY
TRBD2	TRBV2	.	ASSEGGRTQY
TRBD2	TRBV20-1	TRBJ2-5	SARLAGQETQY
.	TRBV9	TRBJ2-1	ASSVRQNNEQF
.	TRBV5-1	TRBJ2-7	ASSLGPDLSYEQY
TRBD1	TRBV25-1	TRBJ2-7	ASSEPLTGYNSYEQY
TRBD1	TRBV9	TRBJ1-2	ASSPGQGGHYGYT
TRBD1	TRBV29-1	.	SGDPGQGGEQY
TRBD1	TRBV20-1	TRBJ2-3	SAPITSGGPSTDTQY
.	TRBV6-6	TRBJ1-1	ASSIGNTEAF
.	TRBV11-2	TRBJ2-7	ASSSDGGPYEQY
TRBD2	TRBV6-5	TRBJ2-3	ASQGGGTDTQY
.	TRBV5-6	TRBJ2-1	ASSLGRDHEQF
.	TRBV10-3	TRBJ2-1	AISAEGPYNEQF
.	TRBV27	TRBJ2-3	ASSLGQGLNTQY
TRBD1	TRBV4-3	TRBJ2-7	ASSRTGNTEQY
.	TRBV12-3/TRBV12-4	TRBJ2-4	ASSFEHQGREAKNIQY
.	TRBV2	TRBJ2-1	ATHQTRQLNEQF
TRBD1	TRBV5-1	TRBJ2-3	ASSTTGFSTDTQY
.	TRBV12-3/TRBV12-4	TRBJ1-1	ASGWGGSAF
TRBD2	TRBV27	.	ASSLSHLAGGYETQY
.	TRBV27	TRBJ2-7	ASTYGKGPSYEQY
.	TRBV30	TRBJ2-1	AWSVTSYNEQF
TRBD2	TRBV2	TRBJ2-7	ASSGLADTYEQY
TRBD2	TRBV10-3	TRBJ2-1	AISERGGADEQF
.	TRBV29-1	TRBJ2-7	SVVVRSYEQY
.	TRBV7-2	TRBJ1-1	ASSLASQDTEAF
TRBD1	TRBV4-2	TRBJ2-1	ASSPTEGTVTYNEQF
.	TRBV5-1	TRBJ2-1	ASSFGTQLQYNEQF
.	TRBV7-2	TRBJ1-2	ASSPLTAGGYT
TRBD1	TRBV4-2	TRBJ1-5	ASSEHTGGNQPQH
TRBD1	TRBV6-5	.	ASSNEILRDRTYEQY
.	TRBV6-2/TRBV6-3	TRBJ2-5	ASSHPEIQY
.	TRBV7-9	TRBJ1-2	ASSQSYFYGYT
.	TRBV21-1	TRBJ2-7	ASSSNKEQY
.	TRBV6-2/TRBV6-3	TRBJ2-4	ASRRSSGVFIQY
TRBD1	TRBV27	TRBJ1-2	ASSISHGTGGRAYGYT
.	TRBV13	TRBJ2-5	ASSPPALVAQY
.	TRBV9	TRBJ2-1	ASSERTAQYNEQF
.	TRBV2	TRBJ1-5	ASSDSLGNQPQH
.	TRBV6-2/TRBV6-3	TRBJ2-5	ASSYKGETQY
TRBD1	TRBV9	TRBJ1-5	ASSRGGGAGQPQH
.	TRBV10-3	TRBJ1-4	AISPVGEEKLF
.	TRBV14	TRBJ1-4	ASSQVGALEEKLF
TRBD2	TRBV27	TRBJ2-7	ASGTGTSLYYEQY
.	TRBV7-8	TRBJ2-1	ASSFRLTEQF